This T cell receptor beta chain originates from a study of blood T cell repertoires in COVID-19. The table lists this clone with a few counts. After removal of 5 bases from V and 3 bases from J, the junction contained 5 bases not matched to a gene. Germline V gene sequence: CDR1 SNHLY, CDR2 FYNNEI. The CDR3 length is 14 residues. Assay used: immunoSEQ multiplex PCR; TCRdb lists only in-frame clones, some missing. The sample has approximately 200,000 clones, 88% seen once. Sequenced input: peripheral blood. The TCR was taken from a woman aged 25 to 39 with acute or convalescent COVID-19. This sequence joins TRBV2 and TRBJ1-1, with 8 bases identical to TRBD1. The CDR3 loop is CASSRQGSDTEAFF. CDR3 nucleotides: TGTGCCAGCAGTAGACAGGGGTCGGACACTGAAGCTTTCTTT. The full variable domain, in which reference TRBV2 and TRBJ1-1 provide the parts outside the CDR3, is EPEVTQTPSHQVTQMGQEVILRCVPISNHLYFYWYRQILGQKVEFLVSFYNNEISEKSEIFDDQFSVERPDGSNFTLKIRSTKLEDSAMYFCASSRQGSDTEAFFGQGTRLTVV.